Shown below are 22 T cell receptor beta chains from a single sample sequenced in a study of tumor and adjacent non-tumor tissue in lung cancer. RNA was extracted from bulk tissue without any cell sorting. TCRbeta libraries were built with three rounds of nested PCR, modified from ARM-PCR. TCRdb fed the multiplex PCR reads into MiXCR, producing one record per CDR3 protein. This table holds about 140,000 distinct CDR3 sequences, about 71% found once. Sequences were obtained from lung tumor tissue. Receptors originate from a man aged 55-75 years with small cell lung cancer.

This clonotype was detected ten times or more. V and J are TRBV20-1 and TRBJ2-1; 7 bases line up with TRBD2. The CDR3 consists of 15 residues. CDR1 is DFQATT and CDR2 is SNEGSKA in the germline V gene (reference sequence). J gave up 0 bases and V 6 bases, and 8 bases lay outside the gene matches. CDR3 nucleotides: TGCAGTGCGGGGGGGGGGAGGTCCTCCTACAATGAGCAGTTCTTC. Residues: CSAGGGRSSYNEQFF.

This chain connects TRBV12-3 or TRBV12-4 to TRBJ2-1; weak D call: TRBD2 (5 bases). There are 16 residues in the CDR3. V was cut by 6 bases and J by 3 bases, with 18 bases left in between. CDR3 amino acids: CASRLSAPSFYNEQFF. Written as DNA, the CDR3 is TGTGCCAGCAGGCTTAGCGCCCCCAGCTTCTACAATGAGCAGTTCTTC.

As to this clonotype: The CDR3 carries no conserved terminal phenylalanine or tryptophan, so it likely arises from a read error. The genes are TRBV11-2 and TRBJ2-7; no reliable D call. Germline assignment: CDR1 SGHAT and CDR2 FQNNGV. The ends were cut back, 4 bases at V and 3 bases at J, with 7 bases in the middle. The CDR3 spans 12 residues. In DNA, the CDR3 is TGTGCCAGCAGCTCAGACTTCTACGAGCAGTACATC. It is translated as CASSSDFYEQYI.

The V call is TRBV10-3, the J call TRBJ2-2; D is ambiguous. The V gene's germline CDR1 is ENHRY and CDR2 SYGVKD. The CDR3 is 14 amino acids. Deletions cut 2 bases from V and 5 bases from J, with 9 bases between. The CDR3 DNA follows: TGTGCCATCAGTGAGGAGACCCATACCGGGGAGCTGTTTTTT. Protein product: CAISEETHTGELFF.

The chain uses TRBV6-1 and TRBJ2-1; a possible D gene is TRBD2 (5 bases). V lost 0 bases, J lost 9 bases, and 15 bases lay in between. Per germline, CDR1 MNHNS and CDR2 SASEGT. The CDR3 covers 15 residues. CDR3 loop: CASSEAQLARCEQFF. CDR3 in DNA: TGTGCCAGCAGTGAAGCCCAGCTAGCAAGGTGTGAGCAGTTCTTC.

The chain recombines TRBV20-1 with TRBJ2-4; no firm D call. Germline V gives CDR1 DFQATT, CDR2 SNEGSKA (reference sequence). The CDR3 length is 12 residues. The V and J ends lost 7 bases and 6 bases respectively, with 13 bases between them. CDR3 sequence: CSVLQYTNIQYF. CDR3 coding DNA: TGCAGTGTTCTTCAGTATACAAACATTCAGTACTTC.

About this clonotype: A junction boundary mismatches the germline segment, possibly from a read error. The chain combines TRBV6-2 or TRBV6-3 with TRBJ2-1; D remains ambiguous. The CDR3 is 14 amino acids. Germline V gene lookup returns CDR1 MNHEY and CDR2 SVGEGT. This CDR3 is CANSPGSSYNEQFF. For the CDR3, the DNA is TGTGCCAACAGCCCCGGCTCCTCCTACAATGAGCAGTTTTTC.

This clonotype was seen only once. A read error is possible here, since a much larger clone lies one base away. This sequence joins TRBV6-5 and TRBJ1-6, with D unresolved. CDR1 is MNHEY, CDR2 SVGAGI, per germline. The V end lost 1 base, the J end lost 9 bases, and 10 bases lay between the germline ends. CDR3 length: 14 amino acids. The CDR3 DNA sequence: TGTGCCAGCAGTTACTTGCTGGGAGGTTCACCCCTCCACTTT. This sequence encodes CASSYLLGGSPLHF.

This clonotype came up a few times. The chain employs TRBV29-1 and TRBJ1-5; no firm D call. The CDR3 has 14 amino acids. Trimming removed 5 bases at V and 7 bases at J, with 18 bases between. Germline V CDR1 and CDR2: SQVTM, ANQGSEA. The CDR3 sequence: CSVRSLGIGQPQHF. In DNA, the CDR3 is TGCAGCGTTCGCAGTTTGGGAATCGGGCAGCCCCAGCATTTT.

The CDR3, as DNA: TGTGCCAGCAGCATGACTAGCGGGAGAGGGGATGAGCAGTTCTTC. It translates to CASSMTSGRGDEQFF. The chain employs TRBV11-2 and TRBJ2-1; 12 bases agree with TRBD2. Germline CDR1 is SGHAT and CDR2 is FQNNGV. The CDR3 has 15 amino acids. V dropped 5 bases and J dropped 8; count of bases not matched to a gene: 7. Variable domain in full (rest from reference TRBV11-2 and TRBJ2-1): EAGVAQSPRYKIIEKRQSVAFWCNPISGHATLYWYQQILGQGPKLLIQFQNNGVVDDSQLPKDRFSAERLKGVDSTLKIQPAKLEDSAVYLCASSMTSGRGDEQFFGPGTRLTVL.

Regarding this clonotype: Germline and junction disagree at one end, which may indicate a read error. The rearrangement links TRBV11-3 to TRBJ2-2, with TRBD2 identical over 10 bases. Looked up from germline, CDR1 is SGHNT and CDR2 is YENEEA. This CDR3 comprises 17 residues. This CDR3 is CASRTRASGGGTGELFF. CDR3 coding DNA: TGTGCCAGCAGAACGAGGGCTAGCGGGGGCGGTACCGGGGAGCTGTTTTTC. Full variable domain (outside the CDR3, taken from reference TRBV11-3 and TRBJ2-2): EAGVVQSPRYKIIEKKQPVAFWCNPISGHNTLYWYLQNLGQGPELLIRYENEEAVDDSQLPKDRFSAERLKGVDSTLKIQPAELGDSAVYLCASRTRASGGGTGELFFGEGSRLTVL.

This clonotype has just a few counts. Sequence at one end of the junction differs from germline and may be a read error. The genes are TRBV11-2 and TRBJ1-2; 7 nucleotides match TRBD1. Germline V gives CDR1 SGHAT, CDR2 FQNNGV. The CDR3 has 13 residues. The CDR3 DNA reads as TGTGCCACCAGCTTAGACAGGGACTATGGCTACACCTTC. It codes for CATSLDRDYGYTF.

Remarks on this clonotype: A much larger clone sits a single nucleotide away, making a read error possible. V is TRBV29-1 and J is TRBJ2-3, with TRBD2 identical over 7 bases. Germline lookup yields CDR1 SQVTM and CDR2 ANQGSEA. The CDR3 runs to 14 residues. In nucleotides, the CDR3 is TGCAGCGTTATGACTAGCAAGGGTGCAGATAAGCAGTATTTT. Residues: CSVMTSKGADKQYF.

In this sample, this clonotype turned up a few times. The chain employs TRBV5-4 and TRBJ1-1; TRBD1 agrees at 8 bases. CDR1 and CDR2 from the germline V gene are SGHNT and YYREEE (reference sequence). There are 13 residues in the CDR3. Germline trimming cut 4 bases from V and 8 bases from J; bases unmatched to any gene: 7. CDR3: CASSLWTGTEAFF. For the CDR3, the DNA is TGTGCCAGCAGCCTCTGGACAGGGACAGAAGCTTTCTTT.

This clonotype has ten or more counts. The CDR3 here is CASSYRNSPLHF. CDR3 DNA sequence: TGTGCCAGCAGTTACAGGAATTCACCCCTCCACTTT. The chain carries TRBV6-5 and TRBJ1-6, with D hard to call. The germline gives CDR1 MNHEY, CDR2 SVGAGI. CDR3 size: 12 residues. V was clipped by 2 bases and J by 7 bases, with 3 bases between them.

This clonotype occurred a few times. The chain joins TRBV6-5 to TRBJ2-3, with 7 bases identical to TRBD2. V lost 6 bases and J lost 1; bases outside the gene matches: 16. In germline, CDR1 is MNHEY, CDR2 SVGAGI. The CDR3 runs 18 residues. The CDR3 sequence is CASSPKQRGRRGTDTQYF. CDR3 DNA: TGTGCCAGCAGCCCAAAACAGCGGGGCCGAAGGGGCACAGATACGCAGTATTTT.

This clonotype was recorded at least ten times. The rearrangement links TRBV11-3 to TRBJ2-1; TRBD1 matches 7 bases. V was clipped by 5 bases and J by 1 base; unmatched bases: 5. CDR3 size: 15 residues. Germline CDR1 and CDR2: SGHNT and YENEEA. CDR3 residues: CASSMGQQSYNEQFF. CDR3 in DNA: TGTGCCAGCAGCATGGGACAGCAATCCTACAATGAGCAGTTCTTC.

About this clonotype: Its ends do not fully match the called genes, so a read error is possible. This chain links TRBV12-3 or TRBV12-4 with TRBJ2-2; D is undetermined. The CDR3 has 17 amino acids. The CDR3 protein is CSSSLWQILTNTGELFF. The CDR3 DNA is TGTTCCAGCAGTTTATGGCAGATCCTTACTAACACCGGGGAGCTGTTTTTT.

This clonotype was recorded many times. V usage is TRBV29-1 and J usage is TRBJ2-7; no clear D gene. This CDR3 contains 11 residues. Germline V gives CDR1 SQVTM, CDR2 ANQGSEA. The CDR3 nucleotides read TGCAGCGTTGCATCGGACGGGCTTCTTTCGGTC. Its translation: CSVASDGLLSV.

As regards this clonotype: A read error is possible here, since a much larger clone lies one base away. This sequence joins TRBV29-1 and TRBJ2-2; D is possibly TRBD1 or TRBD2 (5 bases each). Per the germline V gene, CDR1 is SQVTM and CDR2 is ANQGSEA. CDR3 size: 10 residues. CDR3 nucleotides: TGCGGGGGGAACACCGGGGAGCTGTTTTTT. Amino acid sequence: CGGNTGELFF.

This clonotype was seen once. At one of its ends the junction is not consistent with the germline gene, which may arise from a read error. The chain carries TRBV12-3 or TRBV12-4 and TRBJ2-1; D may be TRBD2 (6 bases). The CDR3 spans 15 residues. The CDR3 nucleotides read TGTGCCAACAGTTTATCAGGCGGGGTCTACAATGAGCAGTTCTTC. This sequence encodes CANSLSGGVYNEQFF.

The V gene is TRBV11-2, the J gene TRBJ1-1, with D unclear. The CDR3 loop spans 13 amino acids. In germline, CDR1 is SGHAT, CDR2 FQNNGV. V was cut by 7 bases and J by 6 bases, with 15 bases left in between. This CDR3 is CASILEYNSEAFF. CDR3 coding DNA: TGTGCCAGCATCTTGGAATACAACTCTGAAGCTTTCTTT.